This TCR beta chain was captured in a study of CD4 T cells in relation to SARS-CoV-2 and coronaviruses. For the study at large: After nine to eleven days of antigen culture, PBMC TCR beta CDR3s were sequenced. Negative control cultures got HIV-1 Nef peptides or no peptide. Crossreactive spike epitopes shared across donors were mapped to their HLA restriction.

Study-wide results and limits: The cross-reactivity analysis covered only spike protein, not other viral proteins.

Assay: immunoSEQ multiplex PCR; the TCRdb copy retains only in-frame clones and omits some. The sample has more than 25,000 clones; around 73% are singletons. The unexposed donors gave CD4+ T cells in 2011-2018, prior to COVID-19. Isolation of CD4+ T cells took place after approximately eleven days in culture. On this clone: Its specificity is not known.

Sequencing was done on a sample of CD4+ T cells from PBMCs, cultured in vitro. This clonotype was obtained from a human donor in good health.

CDR3 protein: CASSYAVSSYEQYF. CDR3 nucleotide sequence: TGTGCCAGCAGTTACGCAGTGAGCTCCTACGAGCAGTACTTC. The chain uses TRBV6-2 or TRBV6-3 and TRBJ2-7; no clear D gene. The CDR3 sequence is 14 residues long. Germline V lookup: CDR1 MNHEY, CDR2 SVGEGT. V was clipped by 2 bases and J by 0 bases, with 8 bases between them.